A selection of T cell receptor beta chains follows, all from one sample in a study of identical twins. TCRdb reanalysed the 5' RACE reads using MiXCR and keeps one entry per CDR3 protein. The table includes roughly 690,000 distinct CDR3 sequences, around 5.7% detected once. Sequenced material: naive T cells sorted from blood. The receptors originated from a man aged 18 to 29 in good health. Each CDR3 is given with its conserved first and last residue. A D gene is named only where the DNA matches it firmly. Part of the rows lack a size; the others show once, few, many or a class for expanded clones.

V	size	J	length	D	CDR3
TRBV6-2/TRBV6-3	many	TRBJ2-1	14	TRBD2	CASSWTSGRNEQFF
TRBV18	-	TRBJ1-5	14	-	CASSPAGLLQPQHF
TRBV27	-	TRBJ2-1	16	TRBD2	CASSSTSGSRYNDQFF
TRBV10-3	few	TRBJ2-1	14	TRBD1	CAISVRTGGNEQFF
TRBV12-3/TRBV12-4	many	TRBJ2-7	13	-	CASSFGKLGEQYF
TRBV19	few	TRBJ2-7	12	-	CATSSRSYEQYF
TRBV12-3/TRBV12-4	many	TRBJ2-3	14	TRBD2	CASRVAGATDTQYF
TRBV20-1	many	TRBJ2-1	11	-	CSARVSSEQFF
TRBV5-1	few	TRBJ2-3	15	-	CASSLRSASTDTQYF
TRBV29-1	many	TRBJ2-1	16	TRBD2	CSAWVVSGTRGNEQFF
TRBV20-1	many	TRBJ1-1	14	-	CSAPPPGTRIEAFF
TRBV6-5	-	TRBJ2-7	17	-	CASSYFSRRDLSYEQYF
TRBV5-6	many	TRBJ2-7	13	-	CASSLVSADEQYF
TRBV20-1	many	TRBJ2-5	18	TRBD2	CSAPKGSSGRQRRETQYF
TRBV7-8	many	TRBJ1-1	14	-	CASSLARGLAEAFF
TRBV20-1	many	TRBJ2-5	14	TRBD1	CSARETGGVKTQYF
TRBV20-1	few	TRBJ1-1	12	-	CSHRRASTEAFF
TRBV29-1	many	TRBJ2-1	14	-	CSVRTSAGYNEQFF
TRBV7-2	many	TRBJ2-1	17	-	CASSPPVSDGPYNEQFF
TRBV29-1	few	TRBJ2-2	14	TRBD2	CSVDGGANTGELFF
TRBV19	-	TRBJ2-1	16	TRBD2	CASSMAREAPYNEQFF
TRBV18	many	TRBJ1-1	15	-	CASSPGRGKNTEAFF
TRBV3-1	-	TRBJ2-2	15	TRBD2	CASSLSGNQGGELFF
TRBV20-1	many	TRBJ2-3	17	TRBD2	CSARDRGGGSRADTQYF
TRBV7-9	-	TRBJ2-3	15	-	CASSLAGSGPDTQYF
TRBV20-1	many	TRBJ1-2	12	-	CSARGGDYGYTF
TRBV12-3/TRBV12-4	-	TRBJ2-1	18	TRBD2	CASSLPPSRGTKNNEQFF
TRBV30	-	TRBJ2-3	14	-	CAWSVREYTDTQYF
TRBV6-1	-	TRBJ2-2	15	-	CARMGLPTGTGELFF
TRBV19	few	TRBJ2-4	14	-	CASSSVLAKNIQYF
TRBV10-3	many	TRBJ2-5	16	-	CAISESTTRYQETQYF
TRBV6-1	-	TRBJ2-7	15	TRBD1	CASSEAGTGVYEQYF
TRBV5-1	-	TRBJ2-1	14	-	CASSQGTVVNEQFF
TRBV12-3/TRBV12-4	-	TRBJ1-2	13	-	CASSLGGVSGYTF
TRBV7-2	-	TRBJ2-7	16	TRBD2	CASSFPFAGGSYEQYF
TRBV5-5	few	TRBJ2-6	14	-	CASRQVTGANVLTF
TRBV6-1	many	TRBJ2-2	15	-	CASSRGRPNTGELFF